This T cell receptor beta chain was captured in a study of T cells in Graves' hyperthyroidism and ophthalmopathy. Whole-study findings and limits: By a 13 V-J model, ophthalmopathy was set apart from stable hyperthyroidism.

Points on this clonotype: The antigen remains undetermined.

Germline assignment: CDR1 SGDLS and CDR2 YYNGEE. Losses at the gene ends were 3 bases for V and 5 bases for J; bases not matched to a gene: 3. The CDR3 length is 15 residues. RNA transcripts served as the template for amplifying TCR beta CDR3 regions. First-round RT-PCR of the TCR CDR3 relied on the HTBI primer set. TCRdb processed the multiplex PCR reads anew with MiXCR; each CDR3 protein has one entry. The repertoire holds 450,000 to 500,000 distinct CDR3 sequences, with roughly 23% as singletons. Uncontrolled infection, other autoimmune disease, pregnancy or lactation disqualified patients from enrolment. Fresh 10 ml peripheral blood yielded PBMCs.

The chain carries TRBV9 and TRBJ2-1; 12 bases line up with TRBD2. The source material was blood. The origin of this receptor is a woman aged 65 to 85 with Graves' ophthalmopathy. The CDR3 loop reads CASSAGLAGNNEQFF. The CDR3 DNA sequence: TGTGCCAGCAGCGCCGGACTAGCGGGAAACAATGAGCAGTTCTTC.